This TCR beta chain is drawn from a study of a mutant IDH1 vaccine in newly diagnosed glioma (dated by TCRdb to the early 2020s). About the full investigation: Eight vaccinations were administered to patients in weeks 1, 3, 5, 7, 11, 15, 19 and 23, corresponding to visits V03 through V10. Vaccination began 4-6 weeks after radiotherapy alone, or alongside temozolomide cycles in the chemotherapy-containing groups. Of the roughly 30 treated patients, about 62% were male and roughly 38% were female, and a mean age of roughly 40 years was recorded. Prior to enrollment, standard therapy consisting of radiotherapy alone, temozolomide alone, or radiochemotherapy with temozolomide had been administered to patients, with the combination being received by most patients. Peripheral blood was collected at six visits: V03 (baseline), V05, V07, V10, V12 and V13. Longitudinal TCRB deep sequencing was done for 25 treated patients, wherever samples were available for exploratory analyses. Summary of the overall study and its limitations: Across multiple MHC alleles, vaccine-induced immune responses were seen in approximately 93% of patients. Pseudoprogression appeared unrelated to alterations in the top peripheral T cell clonotypes detected by TCRB sequencing. The authors stated that sample limitations prevented analyses of patient blood samples from being reproduced. Selection of PBMC samples for TCRB deep sequencing was based on availability.

About this clone itself: No cognate antigen has been identified for it. It has no much larger one-base neighbor in the sample; base qualities were not kept.

The CDR3 sequence holds 14 residues, the cysteine and phenylalanine included. Just the 42-base CDR3 DNA is kept, in frame starting at base 1. The CDR1 and CDR2 encoded by the germline V gene (reference sequence) are LNHDA and SQIVND. Trimming takes 10 bases from V and 5 bases from J, and the germline ends sit 20 bases apart. Taken with the paper, the label for time point translates to: week 23, last vaccination. Every vaccine dose consisted of 300 ug of a 20-mer mutant IDH1 peptide in Montanide, administered subcutaneously together with topical imiquimod. The donors had newly diagnosed IDH1-mutant astrocytomas of WHO grade 3 or 4 that showed loss of nuclear ATRX. The samples were drawn from NOA16, a multicentre, single-arm, open-label phase I trial in Germany that tested a mutant IDH1 peptide vaccine in humans for the first time. Genomic DNA for TCRB sequencing was extracted from EDTA blood using the DNeasy Blood and Tissue Kit.

The library was generated by the immunoSEQ multiplex PCR assay. The hsTCRB Kit was used according to the manufacturer's protocol to amplify rearranged TCR beta chain sequences. An Illumina MiSeq was used to sequence the TCRB libraries. The published analysis was carried out like this. The kit vendor's proprietary platform handled demultiplexing, trimming and gene mapping. TCRdb retrieved this table from immuneACCESS and kept in-frame rearrangements only. Not all clones are present; in checked studies, unresolved V genes account for under half, and no reason is known for the remainder. That table is the source of V, J and clone size, and D and trimming were worked out from the DNA. This sample is represented by tens of thousands of clones; approximately 87% of them were singletons. The top ten clonotypes cover under 1.5% of the sample.

The specimen comprised PBMCs, sampled from a glioma patient whose treatment included an IDH1 peptide vaccine. The receptor comes from a man in his forties with glioma. Recombination linked TRBV19 to TRBJ1-1, and possibly TRBD1, on 5 matching bases. The CDR3 region: CATSWGVWGTEAFF. The bases read TGTGCCACCTCGTGGGGGGTTTGGGGAACTGAAGCTTTCTTT. Beyond the CDR3, the reference TRBV19 and TRBJ1-1 genes provide the residues; the full variable domain reads: DGGITQSPKYLFRKEGQNVTLSCEQNLNHDAMYWYRQDPGQGLRLIYYSQIVNDFQKGDIAEGYSVSREKKESFPLTVTSAQKNPTAFYLCATSWGVWGTEAFFGQGTRLTVV.